This T cell receptor (beta chain) emerged from a study of multiple sclerosis patients with progressive multifocal leukoencephalopathy. Study in general: Longitudinal control samples came from natalizumab-treated multiple sclerosis patients without PML.

V dropped 8 bases and J dropped 4 bases, with 14 bases sitting between them. The CDR3 length is 13 residues. Germline CDR1 and CDR2: MGHDK and SYGVNS. Regarding the study as a whole: Most PML patients had lower entropy, suggesting less diverse TRB repertoires.

As regards this clone: The antigen remains undetermined.

Time point given: before natalizumab initiation. Before the first natalizumab infusion, T0 blood samples were taken. Each PCR contained spiked synthetic TR CDR3 controls spanning every V-J pairing. Repertoires were generated with immunoSEQ multiplex PCR, while TCRdb's copy carries only in-frame clones and drops some. Of some 30,000 clones detected, approximately 90% appear once; the ten largest clones hold about 1.5%. The sequence was collected from a human donor with multiple sclerosis. The J gene is TRBJ2-5, the V gene TRBV25-1; the D gene is possibly TRBD2 (6 bases). The sequencing input was PBMCs. The CDR3 loop is CASSPGGGETQYF. As DNA, the CDR3 is TGTGCCAGCTCCCCCGGGGGTGGAGAGACCCAGTACTTC.